This T cell receptor (beta chain) was profiled in a study of cytomegalovirus exposure and HLA in healthy donors. Study-level findings and limits: Investigators reported approximately 150 TCR beta chains as tied to cytomegalovirus. Across donors, most TCRs were seen rarely, yet some public ones were widespread. TCR beta sequences reportedly predicted most subjects' HLA-A and HLA-B alleles accurately. V- and J-gene trimming of TCR beta was linked (in a later analysis) to a missense DCLRE1C variant.

This clone has a single count. Its antigen is still unknown. The PCR ran on 60 Vbeta and 13 Jbeta primers. Some clones are missing from TCRdb's copy, which holds only in-frame ones; the method was immunoSEQ multiplex PCR. The sample has around 130,000 clones; more than 80% are singletons. The CDR3 totals 15 residues. The J segment lost 8 bases and the V segment lost 3 bases, leaving 10 bases of the junction unmatched. The V gene's germline CDR1 is KGHSH and CDR2 LQKENI. The sequenced sample consisted of PBMCs. This chain connects TRBV18 to TRBJ1-2; 9 bases fit TRBD1. The TCR comes from a woman aged 25 to 45 in good health and CMV-seropositive. CDR3 coding DNA: TGTGCCAGCTCACCCCTGGGACAGGGAGAGGGAGGCTACACCTTC. Translation: CASSPLGQGEGGYTF. The variable domain in full, with the rest retrieved from reference TRBV18 and TRBJ1-2, is NAGVMQNPRHLVRRRGQEARLRCSPMKGHSHVYWYRQLPEEGLKFMVYLQKENIIDESGMPKERFSAEFPKEGPSILRIQQVVRGDSAAYFCASSPLGQGEGGYTFGSGTRLTVV.